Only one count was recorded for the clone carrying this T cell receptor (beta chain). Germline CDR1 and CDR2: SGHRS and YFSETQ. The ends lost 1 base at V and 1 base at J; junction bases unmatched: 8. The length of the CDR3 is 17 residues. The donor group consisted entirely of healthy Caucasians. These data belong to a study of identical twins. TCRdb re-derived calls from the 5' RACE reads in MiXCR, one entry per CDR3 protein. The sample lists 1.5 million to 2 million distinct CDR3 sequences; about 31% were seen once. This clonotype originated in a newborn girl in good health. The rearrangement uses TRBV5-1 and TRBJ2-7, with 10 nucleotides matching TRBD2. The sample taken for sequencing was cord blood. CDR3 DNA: TGCGCCAGCAGCTTGCTACTAGCGGGAAAGGGTTCCTACGAGCAGTACTTC. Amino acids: CASSLLLAGKGSYEQYF.